What follows are 4 T cell receptor beta chains derived from one specimen sequenced in a study of blood T cell repertoires in COVID-19. Some clones are missing from TCRdb's copy, which holds only in-frame ones; the method was immunoSEQ multiplex PCR. The repertoire holds around 320,000 clones, 85% seen once, with more than 6% in the top ten. The source material was peripheral blood. These receptors were collected from a human donor in a cohort sampled during active COVID-19.

The V gene is TRBV18, the J gene TRBJ1-5, with 9 bases fitting TRBD1. This CDR3 spans 14 amino acids. Germline CDR1 KGHSH, CDR2 LQKENI. Trimming took 6 bases from V and 4 from J; bases not matched to a gene: 4. The CDR3 DNA reads as TGTGCCAGCTCTCGAGGACAGGGGAATCAGCCCCAGCATTTT. Translating gives CASSRGQGNQPQHF. The full variable domain, rest sourced from reference TRBV18 and TRBJ1-5, is NAGVMQNPRHLVRRRGQEARLRCSPMKGHSHVYWYRQLPEEGLKFMVYLQKENIIDESGMPKERFSAEFPKEGPSILRIQQVVRGDSAAYFCASSRGQGNQPQHFGDGTRLSIL.

The chain links TRBV19 to TRBJ1-5, with 7 bases that match TRBD1. This CDR3 contains 14 residues. Germline V gene data show CDR1 as LNHDA and CDR2 as SQIVND (reference sequence). Trimming cost V 7 bases and J 7 bases; bases outside gene matches: 10. The CDR3 region has the DNA TGTGCCAGTACCCGAGAGGGGGCAGGGCAGCCCCAGCATTTT. Translation: CASTREGAGQPQHF. Looking up the rest from reference TRBV19 and TRBJ1-5 gives the full variable domain: DGGITQSPKYLFRKEGQNVTLSCEQNLNHDAMYWYRQDPGQGLRLIYYSQIVNDFQKGDIAEGYSVSREKKESFPLTVTSAQKNPTAFYLCASTREGAGQPQHFGDGTRLSIL.

This chain links TRBV30 with TRBJ1-1; D may be TRBD1 (6 bases). The germline V gene has CDR1 GTSNPN and CDR2 SVGIG (reference sequence). Trimming took 4 bases from V and 6 from J, leaving 21 bases between them. CDR3 length equals 15 residues. CDR3 sequence: CAWTGQGRVLPEAFF. CDR3 in DNA: TGTGCCTGGACCGGTCAGGGGCGAGTACTTCCTGAAGCTTTCTTT.

The gene calls are TRBV9 and TRBJ1-2, with 9 bases matching TRBD1. V was pared by 3 bases and J by 3 bases, with 6 bases of the junction left unmatched. Germline V gene sequence: CDR1 SGDLS, CDR2 YYNGEE. This CDR3 has 15 residues. The CDR3 coding sequence is TGTGCCAGCAGCGCACAGGGGGCCGAGGACTATGGCTACACCTTC. It specifies CASSAQGAEDYGYTF.